The rows below give T cell receptor beta chains drawn from one sample of a study of T cell responses to AZD1222 COVID-19 vaccine. Produced via immunoSEQ multiplex PCR; TCRdb's table is partial and in-frame only. Seen here are roughly 140,000 clones, about 92% observed once, and the top ten hold roughly 12%. Sequenced material: peripheral blood, taken after recovery from COVID-19. These receptor sequences come from an adult who had recovered from COVID-19. The CDR3 runs from the conserved cysteine through the conserved F or W. A D gene is named only where the DNA matches it firmly. A clone size is listed for some rows: how often the clone was seen (once, few, many), or a class if it is expanded.

D | size | J | V | DNA | CDR3
. | . | TRBJ2-2 | TRBV9 | TGTGCCAGCAGCTCCCCTGGGGTCGGGGAGCTGTTTTTT | CASSSPGVGELFF
TRBD2 | . | TRBJ2-4 | TRBV11-2 | TGTGCCAGCAGCTTAGGAGACGGGAGGGCCACCAAAAACATTCAGTACTTC | CASSLGDGRATKNIQYF
. | . | TRBJ1-5 | TRBV27 | TGTGCCAGCAGTTTATCCGCCGGGGCCGGGAATCAGCCCCAGCATTTT | CASSLSAGAGNQPQHF
. | . | TRBJ1-1 | TRBV27 | TGTGCCAGCAGTTTATCACTAGTCAGGGTGGACACTGAAGCTTTCTTT | CASSLSLVRVDTEAFF
TRBD2 | . | TRBJ2-7 | TRBV3-1/TRBV3-2 | TGTGCCAGCAGCTTCTCTAGCGGGAGCGGGGAGCAGTACTTC | CASSFSSGSGEQYF
TRBD1 | once | TRBJ1-4 | TRBV5-4 | TGTGCCAGCAGCTCGCGGACAGGGAATGAAAAACTGTTTTTT | CASSSRTGNEKLFF
TRBD2 | . | TRBJ2-1 | TRBV29-1 | TGCAGCGTAACGACTAGCGGACCTCGTATCTCCTACAATGAGCAGTTCTTC | CSVTTSGPRISYNEQFF
. | . | TRBJ2-7 | TRBV3-1/TRBV3-2 | TGTGCCAGCAGCCAAGAAGTATCCTACGAGCAGTACTTC | CASSQEVSYEQYF
. | . | TRBJ1-1 | TRBV5-1 | TGCGCCAGCAGCTTGGGTCCGGTGAACACTGAAGCTTTCTTT | CASSLGPVNTEAFF
. | once | TRBJ2-1 | TRBV3-1/TRBV3-2 | TGTGCCAGCAGCCAAGTTACAGCAGACAATGAGCAGTTCTTC | CASSQVTADNEQFF
. | . | TRBJ1-4 | TRBV3-1/TRBV3-2 | TGTGCCAGCAGCCAAGAGCCGGGGGTGAATGAAAAACTGTTTTTT | CASSQEPGVNEKLFF
TRBD2 | . | TRBJ2-3 | TRBV19 | TGTGCCAGTAGTAAAACGGGACTAGCGGGAGGGCCAGATACGCAGTATTTT | CASSKTGLAGGPDTQYF
. | . | TRBJ1-4 | TRBV10-3 | TGTGCCATCAGGGCGGACAGAAGTCTTGATGAAAAACTGTTTTTT | CAIRADRSLDEKLFF
. | . | TRBJ2-7 | TRBV7-9 | TGTGCCAGCACTCTGCCCAGGGCCGACGAGCAGTACTTC | CASTLPRADEQYF
TRBD1 | few | TRBJ1-2 | TRBV5-4 | TGTGCCAGCAGCTTGACCCTCAGGGGGCCGAAAGGCTACACCTTC | CASSLTLRGPKGYTF